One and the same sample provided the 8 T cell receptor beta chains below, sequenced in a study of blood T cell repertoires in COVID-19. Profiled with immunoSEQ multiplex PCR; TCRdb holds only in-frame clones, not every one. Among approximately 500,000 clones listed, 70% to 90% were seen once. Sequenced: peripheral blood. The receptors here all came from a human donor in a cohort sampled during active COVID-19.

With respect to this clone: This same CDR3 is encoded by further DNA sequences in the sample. Written as DNA, the CDR3 is TGTGCCAGCAGCCCGTACACCGGGGAGCTGTTTTTT. Its protein product is CASSPYTGELFF. This chain uses TRBV7-2 with TRBJ2-2; the D is unclear. Germline V gene sequence: CDR1 SGHTA, CDR2 FQGNSA. The CDR3 has 12 amino acids. Deletions cut 5 bases from V and 3 bases from J, with 4 bases between.

The CDR3 DNA reads as TGTGCCAGCAGTATCTATGCAACTAATGAAAAACTGTTTTTT. This codes for CASSIYATNEKLFF. This chain connects TRBV6-5 to TRBJ1-4; D is undetermined. Trimming took off 5 bases at V and 0 bases at J, with 7 bases between the two ends. CDR1 and CDR2 (germline): MNHEY, SVGAGI. This CDR3 comprises 14 residues.

DNA of the CDR3: TGTGCCAGCAGCTTAGACAGGGGATCTAATGAAAAACTGTTTTTT. It translates to CASSLDRGSNEKLFF. The rearrangement joins TRBV7-9 to TRBJ1-4, with 7 bases lining up with TRBD1. The CDR3 is 15 residues long. Per the germline V gene, CDR1 is SEHNR and CDR2 is FQNEAQ (reference sequence). Trimming at V came to 1 base and at J to 3 bases, leaving 2 bases not matched to a gene.

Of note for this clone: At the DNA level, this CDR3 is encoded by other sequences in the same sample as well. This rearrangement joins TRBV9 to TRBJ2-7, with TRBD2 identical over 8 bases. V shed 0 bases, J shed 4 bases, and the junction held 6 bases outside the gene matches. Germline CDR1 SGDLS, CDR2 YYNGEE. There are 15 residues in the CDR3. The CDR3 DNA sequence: TGTGCCAGCAGCGTAGGGCTAGCGGGCACTTACGAGCAGTACTTC. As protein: CASSVGLAGTYEQYF.

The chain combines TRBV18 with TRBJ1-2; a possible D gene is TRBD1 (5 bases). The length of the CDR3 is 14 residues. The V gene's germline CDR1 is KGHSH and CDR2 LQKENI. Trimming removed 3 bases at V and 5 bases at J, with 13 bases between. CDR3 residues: CASSPDPRGYGYTF. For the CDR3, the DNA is TGTGCCAGCTCACCGGACCCTAGGGGATATGGCTACACCTTC.

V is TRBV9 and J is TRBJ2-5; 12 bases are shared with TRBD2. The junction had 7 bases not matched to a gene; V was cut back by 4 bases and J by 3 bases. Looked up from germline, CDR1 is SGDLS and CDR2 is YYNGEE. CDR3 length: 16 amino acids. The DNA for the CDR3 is TGTGCCAGCAGCACTACCCGACTAGCGGGAGAAGAGACCCAGTACTTC. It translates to CASSTTRLAGEETQYF.

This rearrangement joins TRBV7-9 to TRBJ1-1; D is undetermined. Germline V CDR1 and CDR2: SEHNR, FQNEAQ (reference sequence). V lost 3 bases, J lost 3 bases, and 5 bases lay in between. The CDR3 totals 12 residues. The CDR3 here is CASSFAYTEAFF. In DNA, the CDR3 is TGTGCCAGCAGCTTTGCGTACACTGAAGCTTTCTTT.

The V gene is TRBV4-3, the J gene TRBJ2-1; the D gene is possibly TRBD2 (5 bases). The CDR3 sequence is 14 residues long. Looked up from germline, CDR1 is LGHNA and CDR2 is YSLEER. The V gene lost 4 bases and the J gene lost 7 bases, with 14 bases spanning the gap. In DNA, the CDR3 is TGCGCCAGCAGCCCCGGGGATCCCAGGAATGAGCAGTTCTTC. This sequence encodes CASSPGDPRNEQFF.